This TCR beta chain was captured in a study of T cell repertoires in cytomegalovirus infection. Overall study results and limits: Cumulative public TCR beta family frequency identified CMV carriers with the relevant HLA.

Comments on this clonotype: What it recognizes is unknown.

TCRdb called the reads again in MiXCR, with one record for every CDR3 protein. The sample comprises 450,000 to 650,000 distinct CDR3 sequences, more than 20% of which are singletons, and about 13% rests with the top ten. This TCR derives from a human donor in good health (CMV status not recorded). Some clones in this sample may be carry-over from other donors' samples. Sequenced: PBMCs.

The CDR3 DNA is TGTGCCACCAGCAGAACAAGGGAAAAGCCCAACCCCTACGAGCAGTACGTC. It is translated as CATSRTREKPNPYEQYV. V is TRBV15 and J is TRBJ2-7, with D hard to call. CDR1 is LNHNV and CDR2 is YYDKDF in the germline V gene (reference sequence). The V end was cut by 2 bases, the J end by 2 bases, with 19 bases between. The CDR3 covers 17 residues.